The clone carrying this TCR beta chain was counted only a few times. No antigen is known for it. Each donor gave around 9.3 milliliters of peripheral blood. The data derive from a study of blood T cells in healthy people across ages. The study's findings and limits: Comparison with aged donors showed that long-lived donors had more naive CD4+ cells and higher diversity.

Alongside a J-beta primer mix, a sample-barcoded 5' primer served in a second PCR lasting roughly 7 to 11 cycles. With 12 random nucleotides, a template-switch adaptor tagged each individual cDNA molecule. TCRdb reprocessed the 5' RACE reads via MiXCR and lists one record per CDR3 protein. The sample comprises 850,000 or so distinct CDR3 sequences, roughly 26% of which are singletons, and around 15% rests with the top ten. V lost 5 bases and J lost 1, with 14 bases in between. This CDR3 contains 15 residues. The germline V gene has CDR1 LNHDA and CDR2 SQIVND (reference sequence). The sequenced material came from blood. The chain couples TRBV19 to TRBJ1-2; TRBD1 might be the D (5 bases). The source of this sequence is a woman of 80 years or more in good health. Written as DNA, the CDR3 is TGTGCCAGTAGTGGGGCAGACACCTTTAACTATGGCTACACCTTC. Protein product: CASSGADTFNYGYTF. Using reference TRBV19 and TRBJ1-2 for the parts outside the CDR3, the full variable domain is DGGITQSPKYLFRKEGQNVTLSCEQNLNHDAMYWYRQDPGQGLRLIYYSQIVNDFQKGDIAEGYSVSREKKESFPLTVTSAQKNPTAFYLCASSGADTFNYGYTFGSGTRLTVV.